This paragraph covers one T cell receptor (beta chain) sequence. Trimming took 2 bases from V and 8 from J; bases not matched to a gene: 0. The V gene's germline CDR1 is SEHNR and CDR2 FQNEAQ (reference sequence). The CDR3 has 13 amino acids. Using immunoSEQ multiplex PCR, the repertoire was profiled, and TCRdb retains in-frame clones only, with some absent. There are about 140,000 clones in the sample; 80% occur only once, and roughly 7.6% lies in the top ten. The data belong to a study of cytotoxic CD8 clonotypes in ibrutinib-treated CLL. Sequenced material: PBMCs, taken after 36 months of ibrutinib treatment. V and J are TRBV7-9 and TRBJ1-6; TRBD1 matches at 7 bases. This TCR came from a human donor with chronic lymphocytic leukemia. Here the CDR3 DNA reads TGTGCCAGCAGCTTAACAGGGGATTCACCCCTCCACTTT. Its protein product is CASSLTGDSPLHF.